These 4 T cell receptor beta chains share one sample of origin, sequenced in a study of shared clonotypes between healthy human individuals. Method: immunoSEQ multiplex PCR; TCRdb's copy keeps in-frame clones and lacks some. This table holds some 650,000 clones, about 96% found once. The sample was naive CD4+ T cells sorted from blood. Specified subset: CD45RA+ positively selected. The receptor source for this set is a woman aged 25 to 39 in good health.

The chain combines TRBV6-1 with TRBJ1-5, with 7 bases lining up with TRBD1. This CDR3 spans 13 amino acids. V dropped 1 base and J dropped 6; count of bases not matched to a gene: 0. Germline CDR1 reads MNHNS; CDR2 reads SASEGT. CDR3 bases: TGTGCCAGCAGTGAAGAGGGGGCTCAGCCCCAGCATTTT. The encoded protein is CASSEEGAQPQHF.

The CDR3 coding sequence is TGCGCCAGCAGCGGCCGGACTAGCGGGAGCGGGGAGCTGTTTTTT. The encoded protein is CASSGRTSGSGELFF. The chain is built from TRBV5-1 and TRBJ2-2; 13 nucleotides align to TRBD2. The germline gives CDR1 SGHRS, CDR2 YFSETQ. The trim removed 4 bases at V and 7 bases at J, leaving 4 bases unmatched. This CDR3 is 15 amino acids long.

The chain couples TRBV9 to TRBJ1-3; D gene ambiguous. Germline loops: CDR1 SGDLS, CDR2 YYNGEE. Trimming stripped 0 bases from V and 2 bases from J, with 12 bases between. CDR3 length: 16 amino acids. As DNA, the CDR3 is TGTGCCAGCAGCGTAGCTGAGGGAGTAGCTGGAAACACCATATATTTT. It encodes CASSVAEGVAGNTIYF.

V usage is TRBV19 and J usage is TRBJ2-5; the D gene is possibly TRBD1 (7 bases). Trimming took off 6 bases at V and 1 base at J, with 24 bases between the two ends. There are 18 residues in the CDR3. CDR1 LNHDA and CDR2 SQIVND come from the germline V gene (reference sequence). For the CDR3, the DNA is TGTGCCAGTAGCAGGGGGGCTTTACCCGGGACTTTCCAAGAGACCCAGTACTTC. Protein product: CASSRGALPGTFQETQYF.